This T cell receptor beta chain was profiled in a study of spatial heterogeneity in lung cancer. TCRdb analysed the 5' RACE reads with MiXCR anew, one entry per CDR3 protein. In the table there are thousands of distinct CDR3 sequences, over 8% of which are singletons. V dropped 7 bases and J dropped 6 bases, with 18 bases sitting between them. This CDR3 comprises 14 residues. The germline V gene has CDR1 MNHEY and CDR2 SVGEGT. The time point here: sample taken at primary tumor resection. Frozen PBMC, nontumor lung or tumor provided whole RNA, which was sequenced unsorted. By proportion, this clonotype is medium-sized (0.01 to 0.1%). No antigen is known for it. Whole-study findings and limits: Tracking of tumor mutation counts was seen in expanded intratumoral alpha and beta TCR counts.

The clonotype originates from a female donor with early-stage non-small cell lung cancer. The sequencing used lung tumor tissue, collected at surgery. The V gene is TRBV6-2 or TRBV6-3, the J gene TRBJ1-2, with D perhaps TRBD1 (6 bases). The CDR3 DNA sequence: TGTGCCAGCAATTGGTCCGGACAGTTCAATGGCTACACCTTC. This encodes CASNWSGQFNGYTF.